This T cell receptor beta chain emerged from a study of beta chain features in type 1 diabetes. Study as a whole: Age and gender were similar between patients and healthy donors, as were cell yields.

V was trimmed by 6 bases and J by 7 bases, leaving 22 bases between them. Per the germline V gene, CDR1 is MNHNY and CDR2 is SVGAGI (reference sequence). CDR3 length equals 16 residues. TCRB transcripts that were expressed got sequenced, as all of the isolated RNA had been reverse transcribed. Method: immunoSEQ multiplex PCR; TCRdb's copy keeps in-frame clones and lacks some. The repertoire has approximately 140,000 clones, under 60% of them found once; the top ten carry around 0.45%. Isolation of CD4+ naive, central memory, regulatory and stem cell-like memory cells was achieved by sorting via CD45RO/CCR7/CD25/CD127/CD95/CD27.

This clonotype was sampled from a man between 18 and 29 years old in good health. Sequencing used Tregs from blood. The chain recombines TRBV6-6 with TRBJ2-1; D possibly corresponds to TRBD1 (6 bases). The CDR3 DNA reads as TGTGCCAGCAGACCCCCCCGGGACATTGTGGGGAATGAGCAGTTCTTC. It yields the protein CASRPPRDIVGNEQFF.